This T cell receptor (beta chain) derives from a study of vaccination and CD4 T cells after COVID-19. Study-level background: For control cultures, the treatment was a CEFX pool, an HIV-1 Nef pool, or no peptide.

Sequencing of the DNA from cultured CD4+ T cells was carried out with the Oncomine TCR Beta short-read assay. TCRdb reprocessed the PCR reads with MiXCR, giving one entry per CDR3 protein. The sample shows 20,000 to 25,000 distinct CDR3 sequences, approximately 50% of them seen only once. Concerning this clonotype itself: Its target is unknown.

Treatment denoted: roughly nine-day PBMC culture with coronavirus spike peptide pools or control peptides (ViraFEST assay). ViraFEST expanded antigen-specific T cells with peptide pools, then sequenced TCRs. Trimming stripped 4 bases from V and 1 base from J, with 6 bases between. The CDR3 has 13 amino acids. From germline, CDR1 is MNHEY and CDR2 SMNVEV (reference sequence). The chain is built from TRBV27 and TRBJ2-3; D is unclear. The sequenced sample consisted of CD4+ T cells from blood, cultured in vitro. The TCR originated in a human donor who had recovered from COVID-19. In DNA, the CDR3 is TGTGCCAGCAGTTGGCAGCGCACAGATACGCAGTATTTT. This encodes CASSWQRTDTQYF.